This entry features one T cell receptor (beta chain) sequence. Repertoires were generated with immunoSEQ multiplex PCR, while TCRdb's copy carries only in-frame clones and drops some. The sample lists about 140,000 clones, 90% to 95% occurring once. The V and J ends lost 2 bases and 4 bases, in that order; junction bases with no gene match: 6. Germline lookup yields CDR1 SGHKS and CDR2 YYEKEE (reference sequence). CDR3 length: 15 amino acids. This specimen comes from a study of control samples from healthy donors and cancer patients. The material sequenced was blood. The sequence was obtained from a middle-aged man in good health. The chain joins TRBV5-5 to TRBJ1-2; 9 nucleotides agree with TRBD1. Here the CDR3 reads CASSLQGAEGYGYTF. CDR3 DNA sequence: TGTGCCAGCAGCTTACAGGGGGCAGAGGGCTATGGCTACACCTTC.